The 2 T cell receptor beta chains given below trace back to one sample, sequenced in a study of cytomegalovirus exposure and HLA in healthy donors. Amplification used 60 Vbeta primers and 13 Jbeta primers. Only in-frame clones appear in the TCRdb table, and some are missing; sequencing was by immunoSEQ multiplex PCR. The repertoire has 250,000 to 350,000 clones, 65% to 85% of them found once; the top ten carry under 3%. The specimen was PBMCs. The receptors were gathered from a female donor in good health and CMV-seronegative.

This chain uses TRBV18 with TRBJ2-3; perhaps TRBD2 as D (5 bases). Trimming shortened V by 1 base and J by 5 bases, and 7 bases separated the two germline ends. This CDR3 spans 13 amino acids. Germline V lookup: CDR1 KGHSH, CDR2 LQKENI. The CDR3, as DNA: TGTGCCAGCTCACCACAGGCGGGAGATACGCAGTATTTT. Translated: CASSPQAGDTQYF.

The V and J genes are TRBV30 and TRBJ2-3, with TRBD1 as a possible D gene (6 bases). Germline V lookup: CDR1 GTSNPN, CDR2 SVGIG (reference sequence). This CDR3 is 14 amino acids long. The V end was cut by 1 base, the J end by 3 bases, with 11 bases between. The CDR3 sequence: CAWSGGLTTDTQYF. CDR3 in DNA: TGTGCCTGGAGTGGGGGGCTTACTACAGATACGCAGTATTTT.